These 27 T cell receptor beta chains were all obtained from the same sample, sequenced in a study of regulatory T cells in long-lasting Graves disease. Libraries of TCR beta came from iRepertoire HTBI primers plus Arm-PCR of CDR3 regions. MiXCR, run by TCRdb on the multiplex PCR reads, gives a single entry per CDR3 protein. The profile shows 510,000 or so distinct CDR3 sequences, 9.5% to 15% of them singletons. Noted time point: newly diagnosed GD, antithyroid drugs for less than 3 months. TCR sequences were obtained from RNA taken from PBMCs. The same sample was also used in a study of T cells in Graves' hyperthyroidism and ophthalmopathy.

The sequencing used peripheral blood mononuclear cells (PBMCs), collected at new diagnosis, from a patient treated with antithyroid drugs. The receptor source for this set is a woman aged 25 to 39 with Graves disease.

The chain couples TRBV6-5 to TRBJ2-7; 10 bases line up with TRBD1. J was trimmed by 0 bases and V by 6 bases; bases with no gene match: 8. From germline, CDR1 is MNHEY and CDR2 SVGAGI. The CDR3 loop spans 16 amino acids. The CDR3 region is CASSYTGTGDSYEQYF. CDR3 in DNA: TGTGCCAGCAGCTACACCGGGACAGGGGACTCCTACGAGCAGTACTTC.

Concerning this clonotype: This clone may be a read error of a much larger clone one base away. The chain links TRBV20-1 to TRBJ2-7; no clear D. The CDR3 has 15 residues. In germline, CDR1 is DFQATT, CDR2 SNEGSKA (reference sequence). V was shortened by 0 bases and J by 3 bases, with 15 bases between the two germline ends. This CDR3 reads CSARDKIGVRYEQYV. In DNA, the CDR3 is TGCAGTGCTAGAGATAAGATCGGAGTTCGCTACGAGCAGTACGTC.

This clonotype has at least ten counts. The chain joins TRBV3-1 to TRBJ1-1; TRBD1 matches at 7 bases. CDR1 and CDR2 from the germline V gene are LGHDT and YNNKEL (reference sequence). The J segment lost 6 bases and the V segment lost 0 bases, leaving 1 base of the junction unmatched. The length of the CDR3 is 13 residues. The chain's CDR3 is CASSQETGAEAFF. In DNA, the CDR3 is TGTGCCAGCAGCCAAGAAACAGGGGCTGAAGCTTTCTTT.

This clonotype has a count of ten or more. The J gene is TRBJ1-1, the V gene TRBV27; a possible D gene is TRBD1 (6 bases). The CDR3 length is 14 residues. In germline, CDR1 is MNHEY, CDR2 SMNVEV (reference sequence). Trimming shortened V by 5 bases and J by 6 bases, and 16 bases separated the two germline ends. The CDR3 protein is CASSPLPGAAEAFF. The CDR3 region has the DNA TGTGCCAGCAGTCCGCTACCGGGGGCTGCTGAAGCTTTCTTT.

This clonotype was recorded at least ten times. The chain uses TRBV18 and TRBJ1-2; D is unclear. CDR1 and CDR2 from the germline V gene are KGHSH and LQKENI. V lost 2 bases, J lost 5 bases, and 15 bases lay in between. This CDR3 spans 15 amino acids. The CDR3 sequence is CASSPRENRRYGYTF. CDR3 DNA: TGTGCCAGCTCACCAAGGGAGAATCGTCGGTATGGCTACACCTTC.

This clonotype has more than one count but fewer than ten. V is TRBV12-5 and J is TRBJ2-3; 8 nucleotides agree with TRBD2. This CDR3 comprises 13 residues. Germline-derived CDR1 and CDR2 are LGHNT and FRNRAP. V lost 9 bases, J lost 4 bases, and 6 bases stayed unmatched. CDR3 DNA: TGTGCTAGCCACCGGGGGGGCTCAGATACGCAGTATTTT. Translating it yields CASHRGGSDTQYF.

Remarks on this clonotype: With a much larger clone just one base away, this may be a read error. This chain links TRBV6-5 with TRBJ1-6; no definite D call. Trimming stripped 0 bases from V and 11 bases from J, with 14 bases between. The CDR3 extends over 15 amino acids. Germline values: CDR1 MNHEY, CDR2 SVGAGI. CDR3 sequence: CASSYSGQPYPPLHF. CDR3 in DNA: TGTGCCAGCAGTTACTCCGGTCAGCCTTATCCACCCCTCCACTTT.

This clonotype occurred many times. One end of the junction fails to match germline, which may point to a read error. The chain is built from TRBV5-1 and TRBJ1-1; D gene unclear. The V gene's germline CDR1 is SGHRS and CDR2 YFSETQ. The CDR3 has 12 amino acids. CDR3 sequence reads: CASSLAGLGLLF. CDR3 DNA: TGCGCCAGCAGCTTGGCCGGGCTAGGATTGCTCTTT.

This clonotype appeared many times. CDR3 DNA: TGTGCCAGCAGCGTAGGCCGGCCAGCCCAAGAGACCCAGTACTTC. It specifies CASSVGRPAQETQYF. This chain uses TRBV9 with TRBJ2-5, with unresolved D. Germline CDR1 SGDLS, CDR2 YYNGEE. This CDR3 spans 15 amino acids. With 0 bases removed from V and 1 base from J, the gap between germline ends came to 10 bases.

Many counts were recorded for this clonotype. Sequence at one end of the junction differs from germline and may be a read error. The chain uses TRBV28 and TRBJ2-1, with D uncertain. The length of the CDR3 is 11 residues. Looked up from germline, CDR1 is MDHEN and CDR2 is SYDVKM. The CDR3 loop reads CASSLVGRFLF. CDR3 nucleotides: TGTGCCAGCAGTTTAGTCGGCCGCTTTCTCTTC.

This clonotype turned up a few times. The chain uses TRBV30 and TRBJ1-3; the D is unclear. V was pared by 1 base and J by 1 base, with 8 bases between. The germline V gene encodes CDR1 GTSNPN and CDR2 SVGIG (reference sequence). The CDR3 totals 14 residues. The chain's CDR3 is CAWSAGRSGNTIYF. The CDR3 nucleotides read TGTGCCTGGAGTGCGGGGAGGTCTGGAAACACCATATATTTT.

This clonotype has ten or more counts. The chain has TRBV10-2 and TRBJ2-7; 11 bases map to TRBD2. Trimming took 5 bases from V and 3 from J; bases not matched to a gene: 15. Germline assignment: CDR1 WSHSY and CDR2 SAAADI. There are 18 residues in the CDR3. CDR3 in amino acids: CASSPLLLTSGNIYEQYF. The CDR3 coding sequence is TGCGCCAGCAGTCCCCTACTGTTGACTAGCGGGAACATCTACGAGCAGTACTTC.

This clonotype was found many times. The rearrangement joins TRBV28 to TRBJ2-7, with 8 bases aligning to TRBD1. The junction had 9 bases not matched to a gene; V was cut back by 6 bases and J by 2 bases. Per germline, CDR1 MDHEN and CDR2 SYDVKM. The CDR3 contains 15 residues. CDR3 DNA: TGTGCCAGCAGGACCAGGGGGCTCGCCACCTACGAGCAGTACTTC. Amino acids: CASRTRGLATYEQYF.

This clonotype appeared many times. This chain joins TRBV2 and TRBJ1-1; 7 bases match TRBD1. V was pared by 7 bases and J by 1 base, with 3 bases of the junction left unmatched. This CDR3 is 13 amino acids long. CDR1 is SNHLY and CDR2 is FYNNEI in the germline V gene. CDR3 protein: CASKRDRNTEAFF. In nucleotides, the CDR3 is TGTGCCAGCAAACGGGACAGGAACACTGAAGCTTTCTTT.

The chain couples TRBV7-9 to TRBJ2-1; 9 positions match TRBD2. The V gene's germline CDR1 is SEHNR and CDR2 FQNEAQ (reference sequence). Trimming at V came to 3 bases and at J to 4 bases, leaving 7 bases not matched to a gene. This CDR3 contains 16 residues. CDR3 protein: CASSFSGGREYNEQFF. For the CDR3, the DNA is TGTGCCAGCAGCTTTTCGGGCGGGAGGGAATACAATGAGCAGTTCTTC.

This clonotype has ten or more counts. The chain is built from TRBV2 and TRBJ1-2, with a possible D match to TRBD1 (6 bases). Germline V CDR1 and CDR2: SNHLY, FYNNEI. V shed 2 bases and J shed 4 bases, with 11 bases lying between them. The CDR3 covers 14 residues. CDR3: CASSEKGVLYGYTF. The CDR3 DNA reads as TGTGCCAGCAGTGAAAAGGGGGTTCTCTATGGCTACACCTTC.

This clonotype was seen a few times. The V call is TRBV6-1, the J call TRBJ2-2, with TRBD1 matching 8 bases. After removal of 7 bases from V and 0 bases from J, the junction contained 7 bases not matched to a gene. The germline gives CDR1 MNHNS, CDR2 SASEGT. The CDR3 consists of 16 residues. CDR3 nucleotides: TGTGCCAGCAAACCTCAGGGGGCTCCGAACACCGGGGAGCTGTTTTTT. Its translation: CASKPQGAPNTGELFF.

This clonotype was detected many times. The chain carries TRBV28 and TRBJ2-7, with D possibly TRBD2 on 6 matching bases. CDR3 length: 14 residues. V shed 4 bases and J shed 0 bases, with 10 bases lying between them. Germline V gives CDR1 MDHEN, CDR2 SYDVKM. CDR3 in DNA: TGTGCCAGCAGTTCAGTGGGGGGCTCCTACGAGCAGTACTTC. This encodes CASSSVGGSYEQYF.

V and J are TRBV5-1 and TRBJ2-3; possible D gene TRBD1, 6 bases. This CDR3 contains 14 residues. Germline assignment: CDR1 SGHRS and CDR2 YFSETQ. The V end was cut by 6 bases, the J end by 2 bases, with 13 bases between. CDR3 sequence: CASTTDRHTDTQYF. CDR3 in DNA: TGCGCCAGCACGACGGACAGACACACAGATACGCAGTATTTT.

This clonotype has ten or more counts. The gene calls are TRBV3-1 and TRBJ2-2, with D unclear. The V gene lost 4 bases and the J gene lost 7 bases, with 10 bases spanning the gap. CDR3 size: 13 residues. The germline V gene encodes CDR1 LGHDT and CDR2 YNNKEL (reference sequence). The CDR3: CASSRQKLGELFF. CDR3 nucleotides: TGTGCCAGCAGCCGACAAAAACTCGGGGAGCTGTTTTTT.

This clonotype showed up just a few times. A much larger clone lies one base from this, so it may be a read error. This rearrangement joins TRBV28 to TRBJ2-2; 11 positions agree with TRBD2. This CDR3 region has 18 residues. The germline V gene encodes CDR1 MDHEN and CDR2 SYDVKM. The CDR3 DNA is TGTGCCAGCAGCACCGGGACTAGCGGCCCGTTAAACACCGGGGAGCTGTCTTTT. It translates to CASSTGTSGPLNTGELSF.

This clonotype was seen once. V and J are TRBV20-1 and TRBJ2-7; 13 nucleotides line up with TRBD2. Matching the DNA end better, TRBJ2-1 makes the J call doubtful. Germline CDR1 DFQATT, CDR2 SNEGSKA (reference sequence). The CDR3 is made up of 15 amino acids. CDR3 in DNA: TGCAGTGCTTTGGGGACTAGCGGGACCACCTACGAGCAGTTCTTC. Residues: CSALGTSGTTYEQFF.

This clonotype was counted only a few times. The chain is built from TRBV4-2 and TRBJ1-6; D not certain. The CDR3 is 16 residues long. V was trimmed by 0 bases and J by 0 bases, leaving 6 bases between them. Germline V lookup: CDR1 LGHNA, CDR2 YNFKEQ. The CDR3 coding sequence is TGTGCCAGCAGCCAAGAGGCGTTCTCCTATAATTCACCCCTCCACTTT. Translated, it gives CASSQEAFSYNSPLHF.

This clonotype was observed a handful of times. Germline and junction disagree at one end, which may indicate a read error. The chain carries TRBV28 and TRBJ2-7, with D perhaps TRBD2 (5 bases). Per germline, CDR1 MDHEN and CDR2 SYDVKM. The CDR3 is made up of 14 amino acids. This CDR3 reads CVSSLRAVTYEQYF. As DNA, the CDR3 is TGTGTCAGCAGTTTGAGGGCGGTGACCTACGAGCAGTACTTC.

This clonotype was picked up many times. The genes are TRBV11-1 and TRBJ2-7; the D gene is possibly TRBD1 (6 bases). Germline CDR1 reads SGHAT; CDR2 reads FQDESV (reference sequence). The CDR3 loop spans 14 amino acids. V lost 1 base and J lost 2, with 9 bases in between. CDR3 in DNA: TGTGCCAGCAGCTTAGGGACAGCAGCCTACGAGCAGTACTTC. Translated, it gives CASSLGTAAYEQYF. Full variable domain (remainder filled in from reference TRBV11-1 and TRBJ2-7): EAEVAQSPRYKITEKSQAVAFWCDPISGHATLYWYRQILGQGPELLVQFQDESVVDDSQLPKDRFSAERLKGVDSTLKIQPAELGDSAMYLCASSLGTAAYEQYFGPGTRLTVT.

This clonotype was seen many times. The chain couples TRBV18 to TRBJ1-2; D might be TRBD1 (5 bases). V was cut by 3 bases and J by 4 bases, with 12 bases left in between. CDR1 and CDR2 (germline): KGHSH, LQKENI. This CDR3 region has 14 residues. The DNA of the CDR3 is TGTGCCAGCTCACCTGAGACAGCCGGCTATGGCTACACCTTC. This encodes CASSPETAGYGYTF.

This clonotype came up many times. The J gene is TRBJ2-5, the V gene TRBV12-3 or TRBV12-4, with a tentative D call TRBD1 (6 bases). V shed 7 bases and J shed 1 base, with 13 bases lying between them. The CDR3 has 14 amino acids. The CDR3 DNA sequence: TGTGCCAGCACCCAAACAGGGACCCAAGAGACCCAGTACTTC. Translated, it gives CASTQTGTQETQYF.